This T cell receptor (beta chain) comes out of a study of T cell repertoires in cytomegalovirus infection. Study overall: Recently identified HLA-C-restricted and well-studied HLA-B-restricted CMV epitopes were used. Matching HLA type, along with CMV infection, was indicated by public TCR beta signatures.

Study observations and caveats: Carriers of CMV and the relevant HLA type were discriminated by public TCR beta frequency. Across the ex vivo response, the dominant clonotypes were HLA-C-restricted CMV-specific TCR beta clonotypes.

TCRdb redid the calling of the reads with MiXCR, one entry per CDR3 protein. The table shows some 800,000 distinct CDR3 sequences, with approximately 29% occurring only once. This clonotype turned up a few times. Antigen unknown. The receptor was derived from a human donor in good health (CMV status not recorded). Some clones in this sample may be carry-over from other donors' samples. Source: cultured CD8+ T cells from PBMCs, taken from culture after CMV antigen stimulation.

The CDR3: CASSEWGEETQYF. The DNA for the CDR3 is TGTGCCAGCAGTGAATGGGGCGAAGAGACCCAGTACTTC. This rearrangement joins TRBV2 to TRBJ2-5; D possibly corresponds to TRBD1 (5 bases). With 2 bases removed from V and 3 bases from J, the gap between germline ends came to 7 bases. Germline CDR1 is SNHLY and CDR2 is FYNNEI. The CDR3 runs to 13 residues. The full variable domain, its missing parts supplied by reference TRBV2 and TRBJ2-5, is EPEVTQTPSHQVTQMGQEVILRCVPISNHLYFYWYRQILGQKVEFLVSFYNNEISEKSEIFDDQFSVERPDGSNFTLKIRSTKLEDSAMYFCASSEWGEETQYFGPGTRLLVL.